The source of this T cell receptor (beta chain) is a study of T-cell memory formation after mild COVID-19. Across the whole study: TCR clustering was largely donor specific.

TCRdb recomputed calls from the 5' RACE reads with MiXCR, one row per CDR3 protein. The data show about 540,000 distinct CDR3 sequences, with about a fifth seen just once and around 13% held by the top ten. In its sample, this clonotype was seen a few times. As yet, its antigen is unknown. Study outcomes and limitations: Most CD4+ clones that shrank were in CM and EM, while CD8+ ones turned up in EMRA. Later expanders leaned toward CD4+, whereas clones contracting from day 15 to 85 were balanced CD4/CD8.

V dropped 2 bases and J dropped 4 bases, with 15 bases sitting between them. This CDR3 spans 15 amino acids. Germline CDR1 reads MNHEY; CDR2 reads SVGEGT. Sequencing was performed on PBMCs or a T cell subset sorted from them (not recorded which). V and J are TRBV6-2 or TRBV6-3 and TRBJ2-7; D perhaps matches TRBD1 (6 bases). The TCR was taken from an adult woman who had mild COVID-19 (a few samples of this study predate the infection). Cell type and time point are not known. CDR3 sequence reads: CASSYGLPGAYEQYF. Here the CDR3 DNA reads TGTGCCAGCAGTTACGGCTTACCAGGGGCATACGAGCAGTACTTC.